The TCR beta chain described here comes from a study of Graves' ophthalmopathy and Graves' hyperthyroidism. Study-wide results and caveats: Blood also contained most of the expanded thyroid clonotypes above 0.001 frequency.

A word on this clonotype: Its antigen is unidentified.

Investigators amplified TCR beta CDR3 regions from RNA transcripts. Investigators did first-round RT-PCR with HTBI primers, then second-round multiplex PCR. From the multiplex PCR reads, TCRdb called clonotypes with MiXCR, one entry per CDR3 protein. The sample consists of 740,000 or so distinct CDR3 sequences, about 44% of them appearing once. Trimming stripped 5 bases from V and 5 bases from J, with 12 bases between. CDR1 is SGHTA and CDR2 is FQGNSA in the germline V gene. The CDR3 is 13 residues long. Sequencing was done on a sample of peripheral blood. This chain connects TRBV7-2 to TRBJ1-1; D is unresolved. This TCR came from an adult man with Graves' ophthalmopathy. The CDR3 coding sequence is TGTGCCAGCAGCCCCCGGACTTTGACTGAAGCTTTCTTT. Translated: CASSPRTLTEAFF. The variable domain in full, with the rest retrieved from reference TRBV7-2 and TRBJ1-1, is GAGVSQSPSNKVTEKGKDVELRCDPISGHTALYWYRQSLGQGLEFLIYFQGNSAPDKSGLPSDRFSAERTGGSVSTLTIQRTQQEDSAVYLCASSPRTLTEAFFGQGTRLTVV.